The 27 T cell receptor beta chains below come from one sample, sequenced in a study of human T cells and chemical hapten exposure. As for time point: patch test 1, 2 weeks after DPC sensitization. Specified treatment: therapeutic diphenylcyclopropenone sensitization with weekly scalp DPC. TCRdb re-called the RACE reads with MiXCR, one entry per CDR3 protein. The sample lists just under 350,000 distinct CDR3 sequences; under 8% were seen once. The sequencing used whole blood, collected in connection with sensitization to the hapten diphenylcyclopropenone (DPC). All receptors derive from a woman under 30 with alopecia areata. Some clones in this sample may be carry-over from other donors' samples.

This clonotype appeared many times. The V and J genes are TRBV5-1 and TRBJ2-7; 10 bases agree with TRBD2. The CDR3 has 14 residues. Losses at the gene ends were 8 bases for V and 4 bases for J; bases not matched to a gene: 9. The germline V gene has CDR1 SGHRS and CDR2 YFSETQ. The CDR3 DNA reads as TGCGCCAGTCAGCCTAGCGGGGGAGGGTACGAGCAGTACTTC. Protein product: CASQPSGGGYEQYF.

This clonotype was seen ten or more times. The CDR3 loop reads CSVEALGGRAGYEQYF. The DNA for the CDR3 is TGCAGCGTTGAAGCACTAGGGGGCAGGGCTGGTTACGAGCAGTACTTC. The V call is TRBV29-1, the J call TRBJ2-7; 7 bases line up with TRBD1. Germline V gene sequence: CDR1 SQVTM, CDR2 ANQGSEA. The CDR3 runs to 16 residues. V shed 1 base and J 4 bases; nucleotides not matched to a gene: 13.

This clonotype was seen more than once but under ten times. This chain connects TRBV10-3 to TRBJ1-6, with a possible D match to TRBD1 (5 bases). CDR3 length: 16 residues. The germline V and J ends were trimmed by 3 bases and 7 bases, with 16 bases remaining between them. The germline V gene has CDR1 ENHRY and CDR2 SYGVKD. As DNA, the CDR3 is TGTGCCATCAGTGACCGGGGCATAGCCCCCAATTCACCCCTCCACTTT. Protein: CAISDRGIAPNSPLHF.

This clonotype has ten or more counts. V and J are TRBV11-2 and TRBJ1-2; D is unresolved. V lost 3 bases, J lost 7 bases, and 12 bases lay in between. Germline V lookup: CDR1 SGHAT, CDR2 FQNNGV. The CDR3 loop spans 13 amino acids. CDR3 DNA sequence: TGTGCCAGCAGCTTCCGGGAAAGTGGTGGCTACACCTTC. Residues: CASSFRESGGYTF.

This clonotype was detected many times. This chain connects TRBV27 to TRBJ1-6, with 7 bases identical to TRBD1. The CDR3 sequence is 14 residues long. V lost 5 bases to trimming and J lost 8 bases; unmatched junction nucleotides: 6. CDR1 and CDR2 (germline): MNHEY, SMNVEV (reference sequence). This CDR3 reads CASSVRDSYSPLHF. CDR3 bases: TGTGCCAGCAGTGTGAGGGACAGCTATTCACCCCTCCACTTT.

This clonotype has only a few counts. V gene TRBV7-9 combines with J gene TRBJ1-1; D might be TRBD1 (5 bases). Germline V gives CDR1 SEHNR, CDR2 FQNEAQ (reference sequence). The CDR3 is 11 amino acids. V shed 11 bases and J shed 3 bases, with 10 bases lying between them. The CDR3 here is CAGGTYTEAFF. As DNA, the CDR3 is TGTGCCGGCGGGACCTACACTGAAGCTTTCTTT.

This clonotype was recorded at least ten times. The chain is built from TRBV14 and TRBJ1-1; 9 nucleotides match TRBD1. Germline V gene lookup returns CDR1 SGHDN and CDR2 FVKESK. V shed 1 base, J shed 0 bases, and the junction held 6 bases outside the gene matches. This CDR3 has 17 amino acids. The CDR3: CASSQVRDRVLNTEAFF. CDR3 sequence (DNA): TGTGCCAGCAGCCAAGTGCGGGACAGGGTTTTGAACACTGAAGCTTTCTTT.

The table lists this clonotype with many counts. The rearrangement joins TRBV7-2 to TRBJ1-5; D is unresolved. Deletions cut 6 bases from V and 2 bases from J, with 11 bases between. The germline V gene has CDR1 SGHTA and CDR2 FQGNSA. The CDR3 is made up of 14 amino acids. CDR3 in amino acids: CASRRGDGNQPQHF. The CDR3 DNA is TGTGCCAGCAGGCGGGGAGACGGCAATCAGCCCCAGCATTTT.

V and J are TRBV7-6 and TRBJ2-3; 7 bases line up with TRBD2. V dropped 5 bases and J dropped 0; count of bases not matched to a gene: 5. Per the germline V gene, CDR1 is SGHVS and CDR2 is FNYEAQ. The CDR3 sequence is 15 residues long. The CDR3 loop reads CASSPAGASTDTQYF. For the CDR3, the DNA is TGTGCCAGCAGCCCTGCGGGAGCTAGCACAGATACGCAGTATTTT.

At least ten counts were recorded for this clonotype. The CDR3 region is CATSDSRGQTDTQYF. In nucleotides, the CDR3 is TGTGCCACCAGTGACAGCAGGGGACAGACAGATACGCAGTATTTT. The J gene is TRBJ2-3, the V gene TRBV24-1; TRBD1 aligns across 7 bases. V shed 4 bases and J 3 bases; nucleotides not matched to a gene: 6. Germline V gives CDR1 KGHDR, CDR2 SFDVKD. The CDR3 contains 15 residues.

The CDR3 sequence: CASSQDRARTNEKLFF. DNA for the CDR3: TGCGCCAGCAGCCAAGATCGGGCCAGAACTAATGAAAAACTGTTTTTT. The gene calls are TRBV4-3 and TRBJ1-4; D unresolved. This CDR3 is 16 amino acids long. Per germline, CDR1 LGHNA and CDR2 YSLEER. V lost 0 bases and J 1 base, leaving 9 bases between the germline ends.

The chain uses TRBV29-1 and TRBJ2-2, with D possibly TRBD2 on 5 matching bases. V shed 4 bases and J shed 3 bases, with 12 bases lying between them. The length of the CDR3 is 14 residues. The germline CDR1 and CDR2 sequences are SQVTM and ANQGSEA. CDR3 amino acids: CSVGMAGYTGELFF. For the CDR3, the DNA is TGCAGCGTTGGAATGGCGGGCTACACCGGGGAGCTGTTTTTT.

In its sample, this clonotype was seen a few times. A read error is likely here: a far larger clone is one base away. The CDR3 loop reads CASSSDQNTEAFF. The CDR3 bases are TGTGCCAGCAGTTCCGACCAGAACACTGAAGCTTTCTTT. The J gene is TRBJ1-1, the V gene TRBV12-3 or TRBV12-4; unclear D gene. V lost 4 bases to trimming and J lost 1 base, with 7 bases between them. This CDR3 contains 13 residues.

This clonotype was counted many times. The rearrangement joins TRBV3-1 to TRBJ2-1, with 7 bases lining up with TRBD2. J gave up 6 bases and V 2 bases, and 10 bases lay outside the gene matches. Germline loops: CDR1 LGHDT, CDR2 YNNKEL (reference sequence). The CDR3 is 16 amino acids. The CDR3: CASSQRAGTNSNEQFF. As DNA, the CDR3 is TGTGCCAGCAGCCAACGAGCGGGGACCAACAGCAATGAGCAGTTCTTC.

The chain couples TRBV12-3 or TRBV12-4 to TRBJ1-5; a possible D gene is TRBD1 (6 bases). The CDR3 length is 16 residues. V lost 5 bases and J lost 0, with 14 bases in between. The CDR3 protein is CASSQQGSGSNQPQHF. The CDR3 DNA follows: TGTGCCAGCAGTCAACAGGGAAGTGGTAGCAATCAGCCCCAGCATTTT.

In its sample, this clonotype was seen many times. The V call is TRBV4-3, the J call TRBJ2-1; no clear D. CDR1 is LGHNA, CDR2 YSLEER, per germline. Trimming stripped 0 bases from V and 7 bases from J, with 10 bases between. CDR3 size: 14 residues. As DNA, the CDR3 is TGCGCCAGCAGCCAAGATGGGTTAAATAATGAGCAGTTCTTC. As protein: CASSQDGLNNEQFF.

The J gene is TRBJ2-3, the V gene TRBV2, with D tentatively TRBD2 (5 bases). This CDR3 has 13 amino acids. CDR1 SNHLY and CDR2 FYNNEI come from the germline V gene. The V end was cut by 7 bases, the J end by 3 bases, with 11 bases between. The CDR3 DNA reads as TGTGCCAGCACCTGGAGGCCGACAGATACGCAGTATTTT. As protein: CASTWRPTDTQYF.

This clonotype appeared a few times. The genes are TRBV6-5 and TRBJ1-2; D is ambiguous. The CDR3 runs 14 residues. Germline lookup yields CDR1 MNHEY and CDR2 SVGAGI. The V gene lost 9 bases and the J gene lost 0 bases, with 14 bases spanning the gap. DNA of the CDR3: TGTGCCAGTTTTCGAGGGCGGTCTAACTATGGCTACACCTTC. Encoded protein: CASFRGRSNYGYTF.

There are many counts of this clonotype. The genes are TRBV20-1 and TRBJ1-1; TRBD1 is a possible D gene (5 bases). Germline lookup yields CDR1 DFQATT and CDR2 SNEGSKA (reference sequence). The V end lost 4 bases, the J end lost 6 bases, and 18 bases lay between the germline ends. The CDR3 runs 14 residues. The CDR3 DNA reads as TGCAGTGCTATAAGGGGCGCCAGGCGCTCTGAAGCTTTCTTT. Protein sequence: CSAIRGARRSEAFF.

This clonotype has more than one count but fewer than ten. CDR3 region: CASRRTENTEAFF. The CDR3 coding sequence is TGCGCCAGCAGACGGACAGAGAACACTGAAGCTTTCTTT. This sequence joins TRBV5-1 and TRBJ1-1; TRBD1 might be the D (6 bases). The germline V gene encodes CDR1 SGHRS and CDR2 YFSETQ. Trimming pared 5 bases from V and 1 base from J, leaving 9 bases between. This CDR3 spans 13 amino acids. Full variable domain (outside the CDR3, taken from reference TRBV5-1 and TRBJ1-1): KAGVTQTPRYLIKTRGQQVTLSCSPISGHRSVSWYQQTPGQGLQFLFEYFSETQRNKGNFPGRFSGRQFSNSRSEMNVSTLELGDSALYLCASRRTENTEAFFGQGTRLTVV.

The J gene is TRBJ2-3, the V gene TRBV20-1; D is perhaps TRBD1 (6 bases). Germline CDR1 and CDR2: DFQATT and SNEGSKA (reference sequence). This CDR3 is built from 16 residues. The ends were cut back, 2 bases at V and 6 bases at J, with 21 bases in the middle. The CDR3 protein is CSARSRGPRNLDTQYF. The DNA for the CDR3 is TGCAGTGCTAGATCCAGGGGCCCACGAAATTTGGATACGCAGTATTTT.

This clonotype has a count of ten or more. The chain uses TRBV20-1 and TRBJ2-1; 13 nucleotides agree with TRBD2. Trimming took 2 bases from V and 7 from J; bases not matched to a gene: 5. Germline V gene sequence: CDR1 DFQATT, CDR2 SNEGSKA (reference sequence). The CDR3 consists of 15 residues. As DNA, the CDR3 is TGCAGTGCTAGACAACTAGCGGGGGGGCGGAATGAGCAGTTCTTC. This sequence encodes CSARQLAGGRNEQFF.

This clonotype was recorded at least ten times. The chain links TRBV5-5 to TRBJ2-7, with D maybe TRBD1 (5 bases). Per the germline V gene, CDR1 is SGHKS and CDR2 is YYEKEE (reference sequence). The ends were cut back, 4 bases at V and 0 bases at J, with 14 bases in the middle. CDR3 length: 15 amino acids. The CDR3 sequence is CASSPDNLSSYEQYF. CDR3 sequence (DNA): TGTGCCAGCAGCCCGGACAACCTGAGCTCCTACGAGCAGTACTTC. Combining the CDR3 with reference TRBV5-5 and TRBJ2-7 gives the whole variable domain DAGVTQSPTHLIKTRGQQVTLRCSPISGHKSVSWYQQVLGQGPQFIFQYYEKEERGRGNFPDRFSARQFPNYSSELNVNALLLGDSALYLCASSPDNLSSYEQYFGPGTRLTVT.

This chain uses TRBV4-2 with TRBJ2-1; TRBD1 agrees at 8 bases. CDR3 size: 15 residues. Germline values: CDR1 LGHNA, CDR2 YNFKEQ. V lost 1 base to trimming and J lost 7 bases; unmatched junction nucleotides: 6. This CDR3 reads CASSQVQTGGNEQFF. The DNA for the CDR3 is TGTGCCAGCAGCCAAGTTCAAACAGGGGGGAATGAGCAGTTCTTC.

The J gene is TRBJ2-7, the V gene TRBV12-3 or TRBV12-4; D gene unclear. This CDR3 spans 15 amino acids. Trimming cost V 5 bases and J 2 bases, with 16 bases left between them. The CDR3 is CASSPEGPVPYEQYF. CDR3 DNA sequence: TGTGCCAGCAGTCCTGAAGGCCCTGTCCCCTACGAGCAGTACTTC.

This clonotype was observed a few times. The chain combines TRBV5-6 with TRBJ1-4; no firm D call. The germline V gene encodes CDR1 SGHDT and CDR2 YYEEEE. Trimming shortened V by 3 bases and J by 11 bases, and 20 bases separated the two germline ends. The CDR3 consists of 15 residues. CDR3 loop: CASSSRDAAGGKLFF. CDR3 in DNA: TGTGCCAGCAGCTCCCGAGACGCCGCCGGCGGGAAACTGTTTTTT.

This clonotype has more than one count but fewer than ten. This chain links TRBV4-1 with TRBJ2-7; D is tentatively TRBD1 or TRBD2 (5 bases each). Looked up from germline, CDR1 is MGHRA and CDR2 is YSYEKL. CDR3 length: 15 amino acids. Trimming shortened V by 4 bases and J by 2 bases, and 15 bases separated the two germline ends. CDR3 residues: CASSPMGTGTYEQYF. CDR3 in DNA: TGCGCCAGCAGCCCCATGGGGACCGGAACCTACGAGCAGTACTTC.